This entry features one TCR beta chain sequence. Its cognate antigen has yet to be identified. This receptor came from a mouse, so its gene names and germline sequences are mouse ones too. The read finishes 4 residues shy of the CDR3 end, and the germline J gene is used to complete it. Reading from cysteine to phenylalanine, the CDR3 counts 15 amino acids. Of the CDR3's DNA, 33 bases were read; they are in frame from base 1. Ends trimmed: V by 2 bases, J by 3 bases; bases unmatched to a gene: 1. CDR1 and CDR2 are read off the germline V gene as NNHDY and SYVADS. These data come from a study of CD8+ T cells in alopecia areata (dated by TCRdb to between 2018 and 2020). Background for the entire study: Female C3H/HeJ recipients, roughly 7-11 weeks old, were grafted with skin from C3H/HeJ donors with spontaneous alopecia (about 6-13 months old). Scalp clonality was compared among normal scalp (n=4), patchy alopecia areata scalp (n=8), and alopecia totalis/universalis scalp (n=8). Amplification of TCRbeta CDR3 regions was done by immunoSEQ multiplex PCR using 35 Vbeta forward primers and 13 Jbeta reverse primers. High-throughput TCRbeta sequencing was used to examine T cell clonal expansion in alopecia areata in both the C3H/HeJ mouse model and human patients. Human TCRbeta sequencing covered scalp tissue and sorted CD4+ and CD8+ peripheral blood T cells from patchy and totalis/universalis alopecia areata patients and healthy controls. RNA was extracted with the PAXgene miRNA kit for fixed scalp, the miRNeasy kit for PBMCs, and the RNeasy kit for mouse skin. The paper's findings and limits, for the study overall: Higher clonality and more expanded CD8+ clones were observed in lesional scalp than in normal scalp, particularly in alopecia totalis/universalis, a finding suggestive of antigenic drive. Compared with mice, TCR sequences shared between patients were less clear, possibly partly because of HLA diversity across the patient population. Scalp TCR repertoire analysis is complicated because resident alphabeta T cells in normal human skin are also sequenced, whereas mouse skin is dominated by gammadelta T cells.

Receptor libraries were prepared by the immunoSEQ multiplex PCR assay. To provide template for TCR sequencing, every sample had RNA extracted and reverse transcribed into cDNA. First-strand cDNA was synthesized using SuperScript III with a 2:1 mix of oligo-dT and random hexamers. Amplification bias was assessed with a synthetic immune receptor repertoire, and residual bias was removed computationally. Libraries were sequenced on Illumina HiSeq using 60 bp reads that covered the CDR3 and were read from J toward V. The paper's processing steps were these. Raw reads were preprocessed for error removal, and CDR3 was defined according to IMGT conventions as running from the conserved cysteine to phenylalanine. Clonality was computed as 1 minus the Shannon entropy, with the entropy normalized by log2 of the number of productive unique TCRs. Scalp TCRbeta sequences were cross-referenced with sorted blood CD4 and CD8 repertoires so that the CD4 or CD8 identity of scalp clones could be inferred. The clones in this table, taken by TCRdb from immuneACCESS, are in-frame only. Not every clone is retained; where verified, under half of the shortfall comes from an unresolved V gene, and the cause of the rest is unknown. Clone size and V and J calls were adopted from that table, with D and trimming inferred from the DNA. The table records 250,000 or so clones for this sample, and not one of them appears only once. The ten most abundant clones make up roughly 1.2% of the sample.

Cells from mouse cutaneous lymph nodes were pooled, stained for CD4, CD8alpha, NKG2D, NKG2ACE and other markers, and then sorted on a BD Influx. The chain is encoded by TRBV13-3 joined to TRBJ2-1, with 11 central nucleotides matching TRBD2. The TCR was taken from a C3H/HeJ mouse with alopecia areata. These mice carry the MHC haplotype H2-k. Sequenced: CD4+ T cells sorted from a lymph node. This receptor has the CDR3 CASSEGLGVYAEQFF. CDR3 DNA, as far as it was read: TGTGCCAGCAGTGAGGGACTGGGGGTCTATGCT.